These 18 T cell receptor beta chains came from one sample sequenced in a study of radiation and T cells in renal cell carcinoma. The data were produced by immunoSEQ multiplex PCR, yet TCRdb's version contains in-frame clones alone and is incomplete. The table has roughly 100,000 clones, 86% seen once. Time point specified: baseline pretreatment blood. Described treatment: 15 Gy SBRT to primary tumor, nephrectomy 4 weeks later. The source was blood, collected from a patient whose treatment included radiotherapy and nephrectomy. These receptors all stem from a middle-aged man with renal cell carcinoma.

This sequence joins TRBV7-2 and TRBJ2-3; 8 positions match TRBD2. Germline V gene data show CDR1 as SGHTA and CDR2 as FQGNSA. This CDR3 contains 16 residues. The ends lost 5 bases at V and 1 base at J; junction bases unmatched: 8. The CDR3 DNA is TGTGCCAGCAGCCGCGTGGCGGGGGGACGCACAGATACGCAGTATTTT. Translating it yields CASSRVAGGRTDTQYF. Variable domain in full (rest from reference TRBV7-2 and TRBJ2-3): GAGVSQSPSNKVTEKGKDVELRCDPISGHTALYWYRQSLGQGLEFLIYFQGNSAPDKSGLPSDRFSAERTGGSVSTLTIQRTQQEDSAVYLCASSRVAGGRTDTQYFGPGTRLTVL.

The chain recombines TRBV4-2 with TRBJ1-4; TRBD1 is a possible D gene (6 bases). Deletions cut 4 bases from V and 0 bases from J, with 9 bases between. The germline V gene has CDR1 LGHNA and CDR2 YNFKEQ. This CDR3 has 15 residues. DNA of the CDR3: TGTGCCAGCAGCCGCCGACAGGCAACTAATGAAAAACTGTTTTTT. It is translated as CASSRRQATNEKLFF.

J is TRBJ2-7 and V is TRBV27; D gene ambiguous. The germline V gene has CDR1 MNHEY and CDR2 SMNVEV (reference sequence). The V end lost 8 bases, the J end lost 6 bases, and 23 bases lay between the germline ends. CDR3 length: 15 amino acids. The CDR3 reads CASPKAMGNLGEQYF. The CDR3 DNA reads as TGTGCCAGCCCTAAGGCGATGGGGAATCTTGGCGAGCAGTACTTC.

The sample holds one count of this clone. The chain uses TRBV7-6 and TRBJ2-5, with 11 positions matching TRBD2. V lost 3 bases, J lost 1 base, and 4 bases stayed unmatched. CDR3 length: 16 residues. Germline V gene sequence: CDR1 SGHVS, CDR2 FNYEAQ. This chain's CDR3 is CASSFTSGGLQETQYF. For the CDR3, the DNA is TGTGCCAGCAGCTTTACTAGCGGGGGACTCCAAGAGACCCAGTACTTC.

This clone came up a few times. The chain employs TRBV11-1 and TRBJ2-5, with 10 bases that match TRBD2. Germline V gene lookup returns CDR1 SGHAT and CDR2 FQDESV (reference sequence). V was pared by 2 bases and J by 5 bases, with 5 bases of the junction left unmatched. This CDR3 region has 15 residues. The CDR3 sequence is CASSLSGRVTETQYF. CDR3 in DNA: TGTGCCAGCAGCTTAAGCGGGAGGGTAACGGAGACCCAGTACTTC.

The chain couples TRBV2 to TRBJ2-5, with D tentatively TRBD1 (5 bases). The ends were cut back, 5 bases at V and 4 bases at J, with 11 bases in the middle. This CDR3 has 13 amino acids. Germline V gene data show CDR1 as SNHLY and CDR2 as FYNNEI. The CDR3: CASSLGPTETQYF. DNA of the CDR3: TGTGCCAGCAGTCTGGGGCCTACAGAGACCCAGTACTTC.

J is TRBJ2-2 and V is TRBV5-1; 7 bases fit TRBD2. The ends lost 0 bases at V and 4 bases at J; junction bases unmatched: 9. In germline, CDR1 is SGHRS, CDR2 YFSETQ. This CDR3 contains 17 residues. The CDR3, as DNA: TGCGCCAGCAGCTTGGTAGGGGTGGCTAGCGGCACCGGGGAGCTGTTTTTT. This gives the protein CASSLVGVASGTGELFF.

This rearrangement joins TRBV5-1 to TRBJ1-3, with D possibly TRBD1 on 6 matching bases. The ends were cut back, 5 bases at V and 1 base at J, with 7 bases in the middle. Germline values: CDR1 SGHRS, CDR2 YFSETQ. This CDR3 is 13 amino acids long. CDR3 loop: CASSTGSGNTIYF. The DNA of the CDR3 is TGCGCCAGCAGTACAGGGTCTGGAAACACCATATATTTT.

Worth noting for this clone: This specimen includes other DNA sequences encoding the same CDR3. CDR3 DNA: TGTGCCAGCAGTGAACTAGCGGGGGTGGAGCAGTACTTC. It specifies CASSELAGVEQYF. The chain links TRBV2 to TRBJ2-7; 10 bases line up with TRBD2. Germline V lookup: CDR1 SNHLY, CDR2 FYNNEI. V was clipped by 2 bases and J by 7 bases; unmatched bases: 2. The CDR3 loop spans 13 amino acids.

The chain recombines TRBV15 with TRBJ2-5; TRBD1 matches at 7 bases. Germline V gene sequence: CDR1 LNHNV, CDR2 YYDKDF (reference sequence). The V segment lost 1 base and the J segment 5 bases; nucleotides outside the gene matches: 7. The CDR3 has 15 amino acids. The CDR3 sequence: CATSRGQGTVETQYF. The CDR3, as DNA: TGTGCCACCAGCAGAGGACAGGGTACAGTGGAGACCCAGTACTTC.

This clone was observed a few times. This chain links TRBV29-1 with TRBJ2-7; D gene uncertain. CDR3 length: 15 amino acids. The germline V gene encodes CDR1 SQVTM and CDR2 ANQGSEA. Between the trimmed V and J ends, which lost 1 base and 0 bases, there was a span of 13 bases. CDR3 protein: CSVEVTAGASYEQYF. CDR3 sequence (DNA): TGCAGCGTTGAAGTGACGGCAGGTGCCTCCTACGAGCAGTACTTC.

CDR3 amino acids: CASSQDRNSGTTGELFF. As DNA, the CDR3 is TGTGCCAGCAGCCAAGATCGTAATAGCGGGACCACCGGGGAGCTGTTTTTT. V is TRBV4-2 and J is TRBJ2-2, with 8 bases identical to TRBD2. V lost 0 bases to trimming and J lost 4 bases; unmatched junction nucleotides: 7. In germline, CDR1 is LGHNA, CDR2 YNFKEQ. CDR3 length: 17 residues.

The chain joins TRBV7-2 to TRBJ2-6; D ambiguous. The length of the CDR3 is 15 residues. Germline V gene sequence: CDR1 SGHTA, CDR2 FQGNSA. Trimming pared 4 bases from V and 1 base from J, leaving 8 bases between. CDR3 region: CASSYQASGANVLTF. The CDR3 DNA reads TGTGCCAGCAGCTACCAGGCATCTGGGGCCAACGTCCTGACTTTC.

This chain uses TRBV14 with TRBJ1-2; 9 bases are a match to TRBD1. The germline CDR1 and CDR2 sequences are SGHDN and FVKESK. The CDR3 totals 17 residues. After removal of 3 bases from V and 4 bases from J, the junction contained 12 bases not matched to a gene. CDR3 DNA: TGTGCCAGCAGCCATAGGACAGGGGCGCTCACCCGCTATGGCTACACCTTC. This codes for CASSHRTGALTRYGYTF.

In this sample, this clone turned up once. The chain uses TRBV21-1 and TRBJ2-1. TRBV21-1 is described as a pseudogene. CDR3 length equals 14 residues. CDR3 DNA sequence: TGTGCCAGCAGCTTGAAAAGCTCCTACAATGAGCAGTTCTTC. It yields the protein CASSLKSSYNEQFF.

This chain joins TRBV9 and TRBJ2-2; D is unclear. V dropped 2 bases and J dropped 2 bases, with 7 bases sitting between them. The V gene's germline CDR1 is SGDLS and CDR2 YYNGEE. The CDR3 length is 14 residues. The chain's CDR3 is CASSVDGNTGELFF. DNA for the CDR3: TGTGCCAGCAGCGTCGACGGAAACACCGGGGAGCTGTTTTTT.

This chain's CDR3 is CAWTGQGVNTEAFF. The CDR3 DNA sequence: TGTGCCTGGACTGGGCAGGGCGTAAACACTGAAGCTTTCTTT. J is TRBJ1-1 and V is TRBV30, with D tentatively TRBD1 (5 bases). CDR3 length: 14 residues. The V and J ends lost 4 bases and 2 bases respectively, with 14 bases between them. Germline CDR1 and CDR2: GTSNPN and SVGIG (reference sequence).

The rearrangement links TRBV7-8 to TRBJ2-4; D unresolved. The CDR3 is made up of 15 amino acids. With 5 bases removed from V and 0 bases from J, the gap between germline ends came to 11 bases. Germline-derived CDR1 and CDR2 are SGHVS and FQNEAQ. CDR3 nucleotide sequence: TGTGCCAGCAGCCCCTCTCAACTAGCCAAAAACATTCAGTACTTC. Translating it yields CASSPSQLAKNIQYF. Based on the CDR3 plus reference TRBV7-8 and TRBJ2-4, the full variable domain is GAGVSQSPRYKVAKRGQDVALRCDPISGHVSLFWYQQALGQGPEFLTYFQNEAQLDKSGLPSDRFFAERPEGSVSTLKIQRTQQEDSAVYLCASSPSQLAKNIQYFGAGTRLSVL.